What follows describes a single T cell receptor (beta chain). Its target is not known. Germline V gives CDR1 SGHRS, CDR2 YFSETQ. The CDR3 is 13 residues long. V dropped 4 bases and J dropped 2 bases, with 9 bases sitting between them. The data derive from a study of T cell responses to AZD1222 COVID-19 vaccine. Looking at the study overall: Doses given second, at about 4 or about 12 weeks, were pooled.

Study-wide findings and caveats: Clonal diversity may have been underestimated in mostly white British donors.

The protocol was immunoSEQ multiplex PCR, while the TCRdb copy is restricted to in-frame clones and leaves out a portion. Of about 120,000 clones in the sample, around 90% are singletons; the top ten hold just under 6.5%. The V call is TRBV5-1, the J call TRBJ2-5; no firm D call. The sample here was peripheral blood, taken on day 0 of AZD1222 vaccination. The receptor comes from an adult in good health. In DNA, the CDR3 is TGCGCCAGCAGCCTTATCGGACAAGAGACCCAGTACTTC. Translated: CASSLIGQETQYF.